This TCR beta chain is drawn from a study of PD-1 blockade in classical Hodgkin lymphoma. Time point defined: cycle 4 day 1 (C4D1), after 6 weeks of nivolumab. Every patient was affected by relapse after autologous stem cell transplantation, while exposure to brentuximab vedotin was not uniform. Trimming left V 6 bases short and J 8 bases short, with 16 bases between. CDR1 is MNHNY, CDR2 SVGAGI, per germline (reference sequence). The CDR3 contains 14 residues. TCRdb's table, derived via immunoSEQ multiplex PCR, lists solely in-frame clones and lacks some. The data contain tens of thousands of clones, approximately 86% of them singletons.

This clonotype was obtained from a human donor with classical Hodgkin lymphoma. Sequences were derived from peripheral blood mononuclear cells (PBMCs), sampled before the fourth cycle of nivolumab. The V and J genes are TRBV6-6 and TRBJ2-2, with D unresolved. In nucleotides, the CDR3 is TGTGCCAGCAGCTTTGGCCTCACTGGGGGGGAGCTGTTTTTT. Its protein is CASSFGLTGGELFF.